A single sample gave rise to the 2 T cell receptor beta chains below, sequenced in a study of T-cell memory formation after mild COVID-19. TCRdb re-called the 5' RACE reads with MiXCR, one entry per CDR3 protein. Here the sample spans roughly 410,000 distinct CDR3 sequences, approximately 25% being singletons. Source material: PBMCs or a T cell subset sorted from them (not recorded which). These receptors originate from an adult woman who had mild COVID-19 (a few samples of this study predate the infection). Cell type and time point are not known.

This clonotype was seen more than once but under ten times. The rearrangement joins TRBV10-3 to TRBJ2-1, with TRBD1 identical over 9 bases. Germline V gene lookup returns CDR1 ENHRY and CDR2 SYGVKD. This CDR3 comprises 14 residues. J lost 8 bases, V lost 5 bases, and 7 bases had no gene match. The CDR3 loop reads CAISSDRGGDEQFF. In DNA form, the CDR3 reads TGTGCCATCAGTTCGGACAGGGGAGGCGATGAGCAGTTCTTC.

This clonotype was recorded a few times. The V gene is TRBV10-3, the J gene TRBJ1-1; D possibly corresponds to TRBD1 (5 bases). The length of the CDR3 is 17 residues. V dropped 2 bases and J dropped 0 bases, with 16 bases sitting between them. Germline V gene lookup returns CDR1 ENHRY and CDR2 SYGVKD. The CDR3 sequence: CAISEGPGKALNTEAFF. CDR3 DNA: TGTGCCATCAGTGAGGGGCCAGGGAAGGCGCTGAACACTGAAGCTTTCTTT.